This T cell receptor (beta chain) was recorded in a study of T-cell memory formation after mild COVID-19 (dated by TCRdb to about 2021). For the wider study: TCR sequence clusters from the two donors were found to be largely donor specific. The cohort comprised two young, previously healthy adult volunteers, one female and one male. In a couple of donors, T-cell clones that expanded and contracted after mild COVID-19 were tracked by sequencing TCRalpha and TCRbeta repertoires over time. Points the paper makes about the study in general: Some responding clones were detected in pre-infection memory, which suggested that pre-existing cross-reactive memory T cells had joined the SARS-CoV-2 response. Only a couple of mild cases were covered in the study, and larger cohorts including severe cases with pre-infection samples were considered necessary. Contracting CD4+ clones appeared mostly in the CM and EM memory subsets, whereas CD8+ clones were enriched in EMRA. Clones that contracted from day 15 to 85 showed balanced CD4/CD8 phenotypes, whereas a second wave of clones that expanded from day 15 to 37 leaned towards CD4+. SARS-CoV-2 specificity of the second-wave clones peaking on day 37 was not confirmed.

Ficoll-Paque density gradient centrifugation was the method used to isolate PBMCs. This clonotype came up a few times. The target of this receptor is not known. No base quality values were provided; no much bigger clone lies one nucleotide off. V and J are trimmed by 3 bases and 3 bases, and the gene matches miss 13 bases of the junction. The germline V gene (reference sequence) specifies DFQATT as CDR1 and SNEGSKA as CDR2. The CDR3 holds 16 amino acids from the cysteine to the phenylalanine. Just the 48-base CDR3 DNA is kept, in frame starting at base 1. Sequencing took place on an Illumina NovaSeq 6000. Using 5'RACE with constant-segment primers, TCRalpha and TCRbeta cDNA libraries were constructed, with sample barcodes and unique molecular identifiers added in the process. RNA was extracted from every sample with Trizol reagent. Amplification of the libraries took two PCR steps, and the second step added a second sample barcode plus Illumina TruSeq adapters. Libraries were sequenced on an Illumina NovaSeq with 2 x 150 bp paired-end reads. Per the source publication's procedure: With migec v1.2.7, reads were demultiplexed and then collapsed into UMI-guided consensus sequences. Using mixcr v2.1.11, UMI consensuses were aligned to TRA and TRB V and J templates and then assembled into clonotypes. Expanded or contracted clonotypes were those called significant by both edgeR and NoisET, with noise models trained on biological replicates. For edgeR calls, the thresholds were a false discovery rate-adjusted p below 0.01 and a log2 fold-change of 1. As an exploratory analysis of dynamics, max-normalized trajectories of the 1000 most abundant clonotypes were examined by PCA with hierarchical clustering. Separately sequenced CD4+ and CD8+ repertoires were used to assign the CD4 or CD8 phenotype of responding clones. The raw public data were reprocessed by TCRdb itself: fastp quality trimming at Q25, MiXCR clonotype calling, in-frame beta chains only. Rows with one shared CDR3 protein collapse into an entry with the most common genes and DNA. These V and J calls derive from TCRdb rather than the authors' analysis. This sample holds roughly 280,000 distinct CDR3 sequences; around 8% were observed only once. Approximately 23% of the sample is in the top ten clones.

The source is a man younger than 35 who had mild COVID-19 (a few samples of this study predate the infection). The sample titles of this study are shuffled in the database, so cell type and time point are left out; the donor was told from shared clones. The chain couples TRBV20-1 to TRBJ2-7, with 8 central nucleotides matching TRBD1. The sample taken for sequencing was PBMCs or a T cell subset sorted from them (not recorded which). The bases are TGCAGTGCTAGTGCTCTTACCGGGACAGGATTCTACGAGCAGTACTTC. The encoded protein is CSASALTGTGFYEQYF.